The 10 T cell receptor beta chains below all came from one sample that was sequenced in a study of blood T cell repertoires in COVID-19. TCRdb's copy holds only in-frame clones and misses some; the assay was immunoSEQ multiplex PCR. Of some 240,000 clones listed, around 91% are singletons. The sequenced material came from peripheral blood. The source of these receptors is a woman in her sixties with COVID-19, enrolled during active disease.

The chain recombines TRBV6-1 with TRBJ2-7, with D perhaps matching TRBD1 (6 bases). V was clipped by 2 bases and J by 1 base, with 15 bases between them. Germline values: CDR1 MNHNS, CDR2 SASEGT. This CDR3 comprises 16 residues. CDR3 amino acids: CASSEPSRDISYEQYF. The CDR3 DNA sequence: TGTGCCAGCAGTGAACCCTCCCGGGACATTTCCTACGAGCAGTACTTC.

The rearrangement uses TRBV7-3 and TRBJ2-3; 8 bases match TRBD2. Germline values: CDR1 SGHTA, CDR2 FQGTGA. V was clipped by 2 bases and J by 4 bases; unmatched bases: 8. This CDR3 is 16 amino acids long. The CDR3 loop is CASSLSATGGADTQYF. CDR3 sequence (DNA): TGTGCCAGCAGCTTATCCGCTACCGGGGGGGCAGATACGCAGTATTTT.

In its sample, this clone was seen a few times. The rearrangement links TRBV7-9 to TRBJ2-7, with 9 bases matching TRBD1. CDR3 length equals 14 residues. Per germline, CDR1 SEHNR and CDR2 FQNEAQ (reference sequence). The trim removed 5 bases at V and 6 bases at J, leaving 8 bases unmatched. The CDR3 reads CASSLDRGGVEQYF. CDR3 DNA sequence: TGTGCCAGCAGCCTGGACAGGGGTGGTGTCGAGCAGTACTTC.

The rearrangement links TRBV10-1 to TRBJ1-5; 8 nucleotides align to TRBD1. V gave up 8 bases and J gave up 1 base; unmatched junction bases: 10. The CDR3 covers 16 residues. Germline loops: CDR1 WNHNN, CDR2 SYGVQD (reference sequence). DNA for the CDR3: TGCGCCAGCTCCAGGGGGCAGTTGGTGAGCAATCAGCCCCAGCATTTT. It yields the protein CASSRGQLVSNQPQHF.

The chain links TRBV7-2 to TRBJ1-5, with D perhaps matching TRBD1 (5 bases). Deletions cut 4 bases from V and 9 bases from J, with 16 bases between. Germline CDR1 and CDR2: SGHTA and FQGNSA. CDR3 length: 14 amino acids. CDR3 residues: CASSSGREPGPQHF. The CDR3 coding sequence is TGTGCCAGCAGCTCGGGACGGGAGCCGGGGCCCCAGCATTTT.

The chain recombines TRBV4-1 with TRBJ2-7; D is perhaps TRBD1 (6 bases). The length of the CDR3 is 16 residues. Trimming took off 8 bases at V and 3 bases at J, with 23 bases between the two ends. Looked up from germline, CDR1 is MGHRA and CDR2 is YSYEKL. CDR3 sequence (DNA): TGCGCCAGCTCCACTGTACGTGGGGGCCAACACTACGAGCAGTACTTC. Translation: CASSTVRGGQHYEQYF.

V usage is TRBV19 and J usage is TRBJ1-1; 7 nucleotides line up with TRBD1. CDR1 is LNHDA and CDR2 is SQIVND in the germline V gene (reference sequence). Trimming cost V 4 bases and J 0 bases; bases outside gene matches: 8. The CDR3 length is 16 residues. The CDR3 is CASSTGDRLMNTEAFF. The CDR3 DNA follows: TGTGCCAGTAGTACGGGGGACAGATTAATGAACACTGAAGCTTTCTTT.

This chain uses TRBV13 with TRBJ1-5; 8 bases map to TRBD1. The trim removed 5 bases at V and 3 bases at J, leaving 6 bases unmatched. There are 15 residues in the CDR3. Germline CDR1 reads PRHDT; CDR2 reads FYEKMQ (reference sequence). CDR3 coding DNA: TGTGCCAGCAGCCTGGGACAGGCCAACAATCAGCCCCAGCATTTT. Protein: CASSLGQANNQPQHF.

The CDR3 loop is CASSLGTSSREQYF. The CDR3 DNA follows: TGCGCCAGCAGCTTGGGCACCTCCTCGAGGGAGCAGTACTTC. The chain joins TRBV5-1 to TRBJ2-7, with no clear D. Looked up from germline, CDR1 is SGHRS and CDR2 is YFSETQ. The V gene lost 0 bases and the J gene lost 7 bases, with 14 bases spanning the gap. There are 14 residues in the CDR3.

Here the CDR3 DNA reads TGTGCCAGTAGGCGGACTAGCGGGGAGCCGTCGGGGGAGCAGTTCTTC. Amino acid sequence: CASRRTSGEPSGEQFF. This chain links TRBV19 with TRBJ2-1; 12 bases match TRBD2. The CDR3 contains 16 residues. With 6 bases clipped from V and 10 bases from J, the junction kept 13 bases outside the gene matches. Germline lookup yields CDR1 LNHDA and CDR2 SQIVND (reference sequence).